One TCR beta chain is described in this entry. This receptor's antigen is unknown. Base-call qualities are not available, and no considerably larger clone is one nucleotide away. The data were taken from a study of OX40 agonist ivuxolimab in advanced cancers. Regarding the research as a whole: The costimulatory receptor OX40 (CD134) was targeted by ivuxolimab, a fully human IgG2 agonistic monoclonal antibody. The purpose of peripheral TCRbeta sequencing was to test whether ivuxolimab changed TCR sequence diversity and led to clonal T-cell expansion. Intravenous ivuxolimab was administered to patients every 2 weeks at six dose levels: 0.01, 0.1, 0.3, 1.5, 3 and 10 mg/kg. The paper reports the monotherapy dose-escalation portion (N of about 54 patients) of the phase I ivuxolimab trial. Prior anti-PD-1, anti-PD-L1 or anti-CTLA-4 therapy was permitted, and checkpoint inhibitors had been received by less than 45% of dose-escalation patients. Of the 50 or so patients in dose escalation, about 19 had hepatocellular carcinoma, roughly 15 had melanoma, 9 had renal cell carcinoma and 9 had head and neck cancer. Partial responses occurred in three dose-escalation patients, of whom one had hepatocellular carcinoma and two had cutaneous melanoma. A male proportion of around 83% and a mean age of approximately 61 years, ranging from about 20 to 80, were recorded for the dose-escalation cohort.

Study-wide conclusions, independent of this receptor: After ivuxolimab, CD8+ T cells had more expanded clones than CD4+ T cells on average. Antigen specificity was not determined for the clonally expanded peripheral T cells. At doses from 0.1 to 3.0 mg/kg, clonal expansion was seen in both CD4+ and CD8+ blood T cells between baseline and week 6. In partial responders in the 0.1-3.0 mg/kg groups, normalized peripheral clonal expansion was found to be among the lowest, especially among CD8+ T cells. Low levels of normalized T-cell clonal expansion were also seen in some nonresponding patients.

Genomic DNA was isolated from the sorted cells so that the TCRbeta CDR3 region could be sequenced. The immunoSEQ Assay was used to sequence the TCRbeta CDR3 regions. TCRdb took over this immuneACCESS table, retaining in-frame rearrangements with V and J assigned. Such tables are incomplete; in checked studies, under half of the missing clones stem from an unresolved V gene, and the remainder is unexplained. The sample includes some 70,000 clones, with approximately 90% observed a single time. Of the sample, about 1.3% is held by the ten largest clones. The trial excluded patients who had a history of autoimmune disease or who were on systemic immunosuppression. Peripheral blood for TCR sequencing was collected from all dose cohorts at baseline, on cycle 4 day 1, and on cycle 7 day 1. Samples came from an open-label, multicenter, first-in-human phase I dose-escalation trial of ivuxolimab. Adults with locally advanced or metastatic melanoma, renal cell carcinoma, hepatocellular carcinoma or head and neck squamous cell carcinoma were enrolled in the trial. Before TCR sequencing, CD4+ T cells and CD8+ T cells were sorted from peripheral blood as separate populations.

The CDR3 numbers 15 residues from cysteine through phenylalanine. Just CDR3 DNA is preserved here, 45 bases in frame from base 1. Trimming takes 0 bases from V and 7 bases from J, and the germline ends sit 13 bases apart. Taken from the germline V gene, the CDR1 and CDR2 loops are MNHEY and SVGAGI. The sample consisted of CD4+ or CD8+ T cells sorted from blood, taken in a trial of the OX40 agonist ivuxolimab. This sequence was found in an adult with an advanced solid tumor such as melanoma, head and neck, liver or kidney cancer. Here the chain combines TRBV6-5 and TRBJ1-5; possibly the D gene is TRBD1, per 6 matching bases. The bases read TGTGCCAGCAGTTACTCGGGGGCGGGGAGCCAGCCCCAGCATTTT. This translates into CASSYSGAGSQPQHF.